This T cell receptor beta chain was documented in a study of radiotherapy plus CTLA-4 blockade in lung cancer (dated by TCRdb to the late 2010s). A note on the overall study: Among the enrolled patients, 18% had an objective response, and around 31% reached disease control.

From cysteine to phenylalanine, the CDR3 is 14 amino acids long. The kept DNA is CDR3 alone, 42 bases in frame from the first base. V is clipped by 7 bases and J by 7 bases, and the sequence between their germline boundaries is 17 bases long. Reading the germline V gene gives CDR1 MNHNS and CDR2 SASEGT. Points on this clone: This clone's antigen is unknown. No much larger clonotype is one base removed from it; base qualities were not supplied.

The receptor library was made with the immunoSEQ multiplex PCR assay. TCRdb re-hosts the immuneACCESS table, in-frame sequences only. Its copies lack some clones; in the studies checked, an unresolved V gene accounts for under half of them, and the cause for the rest is not known. For this sample there are 55,000 to 80,000 clones; more than 75% appear just once. The ten largest account for around 7.1% of the sample. The study evaluated CTLA-4 blockade (ipilimumab) given together with focal radiation therapy in patients who had chemo-refractory metastatic non-small-cell lung cancer. Summary of the overall study and its limitations: The strongest predictors of response were reported to be early dynamic shifts in blood T cell clones along with a rise in serum interferon-beta following radiation. TCR clones derived from tumors expanded in peripheral blood after treatment with radiotherapy and ipilimumab.

The chain uses TRBV6-1 and TRBJ1-5; the D gene is possibly TRBD1, with 6 bases matching. The clonotype comes from a human donor with non-small cell lung cancer who had a complete response to radiotherapy plus ipilimumab. Sequences were derived from peripheral blood, sampled from a patient treated with radiotherapy plus ipilimumab. The CDR3 protein is CASNEGEMSQPQHF. The sequenced DNA: TGTGCCAGCAACGAGGGGGAAATGTCCCAGCCCCAGCATTTT.